In its sample, the clone carrying this T cell receptor beta chain was seen a few times. What it binds is unknown. The sample comes from a study of T cells in Graves' hyperthyroidism and ophthalmopathy. Pregnant or lactating patients were excluded, as were those with uncontrolled infection or other autoimmune disease. Template material for amplifying TCR beta CDR3 regions consisted of RNA transcripts. The HTBI primer set drove a first-round RT-PCR of the TCR CDR3. MiXCR was run by TCRdb on the multiplex PCR reads, yielding one entry per CDR3 protein. Here the sample spans some 320,000 distinct CDR3 sequences, approximately 15% being singletons. The ends lost 1 base at V and 4 bases at J; junction bases unmatched: 10. The germline V gene has CDR1 DFQATT and CDR2 SNEGSKA (reference sequence). The CDR3 loop spans 16 amino acids. Study observations and caveats: Most thyroid clonotypes expanded above 0.001 were also detected in blood.

The sequencing sample was made of blood. The chain employs TRBV20-1 and TRBJ2-1; the match to TRBD2 covers 7 bases. This TCR was sampled from a woman aged 35 to 49 with Graves' ophthalmopathy. DNA of the CDR3: TGCAGTGCTAGAGGGGCCAGCGGGGAAAAATACAATGAGCAGTTCTTC. Its translation is CSARGASGEKYNEQFF.